This TCR beta chain was recorded in a study of blood T cell repertoires in COVID-19. TCRdb's copy holds only in-frame clones and misses some; the assay was immunoSEQ multiplex PCR. The sample includes about 170,000 clones, around four fifths of them seen just once. This TCR derives from a woman between 45 and 65 years old who had recovered from COVID-19. The specimen was PBMCs or T cells enriched from blood (not recorded which).

CDR3 amino acids: CASSPGTPETQYF. DNA of the CDR3: TGTGCCAGCAGCCCAGGTACACCGGAGACCCAGTACTTC. The chain links TRBV11-2 to TRBJ2-5; no definite D call. V was cut by 5 bases and J by 5 bases, with 12 bases left in between. From germline, CDR1 is SGHAT and CDR2 FQNNGV. There are 13 residues in the CDR3.